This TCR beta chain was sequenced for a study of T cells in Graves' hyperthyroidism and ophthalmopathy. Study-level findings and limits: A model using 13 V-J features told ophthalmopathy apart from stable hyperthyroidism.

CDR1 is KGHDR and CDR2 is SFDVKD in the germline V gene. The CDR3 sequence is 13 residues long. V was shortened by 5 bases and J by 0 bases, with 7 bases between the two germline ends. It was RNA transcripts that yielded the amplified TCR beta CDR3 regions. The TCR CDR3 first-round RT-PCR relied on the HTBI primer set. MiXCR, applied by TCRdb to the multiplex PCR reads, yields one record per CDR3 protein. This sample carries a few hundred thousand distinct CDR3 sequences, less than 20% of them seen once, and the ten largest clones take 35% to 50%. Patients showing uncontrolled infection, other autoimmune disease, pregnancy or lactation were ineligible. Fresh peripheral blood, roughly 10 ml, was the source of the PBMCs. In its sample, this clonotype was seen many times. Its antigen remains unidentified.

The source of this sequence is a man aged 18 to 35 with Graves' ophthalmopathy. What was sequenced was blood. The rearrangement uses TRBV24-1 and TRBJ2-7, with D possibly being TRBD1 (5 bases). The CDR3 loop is CATSGGTSYEQYF. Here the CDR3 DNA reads TGTGCCACCAGTGGGGGCACCTCCTACGAGCAGTACTTC.